A single sample is the source of the 27 T cell receptor beta chains below, sequenced in a study of technical replicates of blood from a few donors. The method was immunoSEQ multiplex PCR; TCRdb's version includes in-frame clones alone and lacks a portion of them. The sample has about 83,000 clones; 92% are singletons. The sequenced sample consisted of T cells isolated from PBMCs. Receptors originate from a human donor in good health.

The chain employs TRBV11-3 and TRBJ1-2, with D possibly matching TRBD1 (6 bases). The CDR3 is 15 residues long. V was pared by 5 bases and J by 2 bases, with 15 bases between. Germline CDR1 reads SGHNT; CDR2 reads YENEEA. CDR3 in amino acids: CASSPGDGENYGYTF. CDR3 DNA: TGTGCCAGCAGCCCAGGGGACGGAGAAAACTATGGCTACACCTTC.

The V and J genes are TRBV10-1 and TRBJ2-5; 7 bases agree with TRBD2. The junction had 14 bases not matched to a gene; V was cut back by 6 bases and J by 4 bases. Germline V gene lookup returns CDR1 WNHNN and CDR2 SYGVQD (reference sequence). CDR3 length equals 16 residues. The CDR3 nucleotides read TGCGCCAGCAGCCGGCGGGGGAGAGGATCGGCAGAGACCCAGTACTTC. Amino acid sequence: CASSRRGRGSAETQYF.

The chain combines TRBV10-3 with TRBJ1-1; D gene unclear. Germline-derived CDR1 and CDR2 are ENHRY and SYGVKD. Trimming removed 0 bases at V and 3 bases at J, with 8 bases between. This CDR3 is 14 amino acids long. The CDR3 sequence: CAISESAGDTEAFF. CDR3 DNA: TGTGCCATCAGTGAGTCGGCCGGGGACACTGAAGCTTTCTTT.

The rearrangement joins TRBV11-2 to TRBJ1-2, with TRBD1 matching over 8 bases. With 5 bases clipped from V and 4 bases from J, the junction kept 6 bases outside the gene matches. Germline-derived CDR1 and CDR2 are SGHAT and FQNNGV. This CDR3 is 14 amino acids long. This CDR3 reads CASSLPRGPYGYTF. In DNA, the CDR3 is TGTGCCAGCAGCCTCCCCAGGGGGCCCTATGGCTACACCTTC.

This clone was seen a few times. V and J are TRBV7-3 and TRBJ2-1, with D possibly TRBD1 on 6 matching bases. The CDR3 is made up of 15 amino acids. The ends were cut back, 2 bases at V and 5 bases at J, with 13 bases in the middle. Germline-derived CDR1 and CDR2 are SGHTA and FQGTGA. Here the CDR3 DNA reads TGTGCCAGCAGCTTAGACCGCGCAGGGGACAATGAGCAGTTCTTC. Amino acid sequence: CASSLDRAGDNEQFF.

This rearrangement joins TRBV5-1 to TRBJ2-1; 8 nucleotides align to TRBD1. Trimming removed 0 bases from V and 6 bases from J; junction bases left unmatched: 5. The CDR3 covers 15 residues. Germline V lookup: CDR1 SGHRS, CDR2 YFSETQ. The CDR3 sequence is CASSLGVDRANEQFF. In DNA form, the CDR3 reads TGCGCCAGCAGCTTGGGAGTGGACAGGGCCAATGAGCAGTTCTTC.

CDR3 coding DNA: TGTGCCAGCAGTTTCGGGGGCTACGAGCAGTACTTC. This sequence encodes CASSFGGYEQYF. The rearrangement joins TRBV27 to TRBJ2-7, with D possibly being TRBD2 (6 bases). The V and J ends lost 3 bases and 3 bases respectively, with 6 bases between them. The CDR3 consists of 12 residues. The germline V gene has CDR1 MNHEY and CDR2 SMNVEV (reference sequence).

The chain uses TRBV27 and TRBJ1-2; 9 nucleotides agree with TRBD1. The junction had 0 bases not matched to a gene; V was cut back by 5 bases and J by 2 bases. The germline gives CDR1 MNHEY, CDR2 SMNVEV (reference sequence). The CDR3 is 13 amino acids. CDR3: CASSGTGNYGYTF. The CDR3 nucleotides are TGTGCCAGCAGTGGGACAGGGAACTATGGCTACACCTTC.

The chain is built from TRBV28 and TRBJ2-5; possible D gene TRBD1, 6 bases. V was clipped by 7 bases and J by 7 bases, with 19 bases between them. CDR3 size: 14 residues. CDR1 and CDR2 from the germline V gene are MDHEN and SYDVKM. CDR3 sequence reads: CASTQTGPLTTQYF. DNA for the CDR3: TGTGCCAGCACCCAAACAGGGCCACTAACGACCCAGTACTTC.

The J gene is TRBJ1-2, the V gene TRBV5-1; no clear D gene. V lost 0 bases and J lost 2, with 14 bases in between. Germline CDR1 SGHRS, CDR2 YFSETQ. The length of the CDR3 is 16 residues. Here the CDR3 reads CASSLDGTASNYGYTF. The DNA for the CDR3 is TGCGCCAGCAGCTTGGATGGCACCGCTTCGAACTATGGCTACACCTTC.

The chain is built from TRBV2 and TRBJ2-1, with 15 positions matching TRBD2. This CDR3 has 16 amino acids. The trim removed 4 bases at V and 4 bases at J, leaving 2 bases unmatched. CDR1 is SNHLY, CDR2 FYNNEI, per germline. The CDR3 coding sequence is TGTGCCAGCAGTGGGACTAGCGGGGGGGCTTACAATGAGCAGTTCTTC. Encoded protein: CASSGTSGGAYNEQFF.

This clone was counted once. The chain couples TRBV6-1 to TRBJ2-1; D is unclear. CDR3 length: 14 residues. Deletions cut 2 bases from V and 4 bases from J, with 9 bases between. The germline V gene encodes CDR1 MNHNS and CDR2 SASEGT. The CDR3 DNA reads TGTGCCAGCAGTGAAATGGGCAGTTACAATGAGCAGTTCTTC. Encoded protein: CASSEMGSYNEQFF.

The chain links TRBV5-4 to TRBJ2-2; D might be TRBD2 (7 bases). This CDR3 is 14 amino acids long. In germline, CDR1 is SGHNT, CDR2 YYREEE (reference sequence). V shed 5 bases and J shed 4 bases, with 12 bases lying between them. The CDR3 sequence: CASRIGGGTGELFF. CDR3 nucleotides: TGTGCCAGCAGGATAGGGGGGGGCACCGGGGAGCTGTTTTTT.

The CDR3 sequence: CASSPTGTGGGGYTF. In DNA form, the CDR3 reads TGTGCCAGCAGTCCGACCGGGACAGGAGGTGGTGGCTACACCTTC. The genes are TRBV6-6 and TRBJ1-2; 8 positions agree with TRBD1. CDR1 is MNHNY, CDR2 SVGAGI, per germline (reference sequence). This CDR3 is 15 amino acids long. The V gene end was trimmed by 5 bases and the J gene end by 7 bases; junction bases not matched to a gene: 12.

The rearrangement links TRBV28 to TRBJ2-3; D is perhaps TRBD2 (6 bases). V lost 8 bases to trimming and J lost 6 bases, with 21 bases between them. The CDR3 sequence is 15 residues long. The germline gives CDR1 MDHEN, CDR2 SYDVKM. CDR3 region: CASHTAGLPGDTQYF. The CDR3 DNA is TGTGCCAGCCACACTGCGGGACTCCCTGGGGATACGCAGTATTTT.

The V and J genes are TRBV11-3 and TRBJ2-6, with unresolved D. V gave up 5 bases and J gave up 0 bases, with 8 bases separating them. CDR3 size: 15 residues. The germline CDR1 and CDR2 sequences are SGHNT and YENEEA. The CDR3 nucleotides read TGTGCCAGCAGCCCCAGGTTCTCTGGGGCCAACGTCCTGACTTTC. Encoded protein: CASSPRFSGANVLTF.

The count of this clone is one. The genes are TRBV7-3 and TRBJ1-2, with D unclear. CDR1 SGHTA and CDR2 FQGTGA come from the germline V gene. The V and J ends lost 5 bases and 6 bases respectively, with 10 bases between them. The CDR3 spans 12 residues. CDR3 sequence: CASSGDRNGYTF. For the CDR3, the DNA is TGTGCCAGCAGCGGAGATCGAAATGGCTACACCTTC.

The chain is built from TRBV5-1 and TRBJ2-5; D perhaps matches TRBD1 (7 bases). Per germline, CDR1 SGHRS and CDR2 YFSETQ. This CDR3 is 14 amino acids long. Between the trimmed V and J ends, which lost 3 bases and 5 bases, there was a span of 14 bases. DNA for the CDR3: TGCGCCAGCAGCTCTACAGGGGCGGGGGAGACCCAGTACTTC. It specifies CASSSTGAGETQYF.

The chain carries TRBV2 and TRBJ2-3; 14 bases are a match to TRBD2. V was pared by 4 bases and J by 7 bases, with 13 bases of the junction left unmatched. The CDR3 is 18 amino acids. The V gene's germline CDR1 is SNHLY and CDR2 FYNNEI. CDR3 nucleotides: TGTGCCAGCAGTGGGGTCTCCGGGACTAGCGGGAGATGGAATACGCAGTATTTT. Amino acids: CASSGVSGTSGRWNTQYF.

CDR3 loop: CASSLYVHSNQPQHF. The DNA for the CDR3 is TGTGCCAGTAGTTTGTATGTACACAGCAATCAGCCCCAGCATTTT. This chain connects TRBV19 to TRBJ1-5; D ambiguous. Germline values: CDR1 LNHDA, CDR2 SQIVND (reference sequence). Trimming removed 5 bases from V and 1 base from J, with 12 bases in between. This CDR3 contains 15 residues.

With respect to this clone: At one end the junction does not follow the germline gene, possibly because of a read error. The chain joins TRBV5-1 to TRBJ1-1, with unresolved D. CDR3 length equals 15 residues. Per germline, CDR1 SGHRS and CDR2 YFSETQ. CDR3 DNA: TGCGCCAGCACCCCTGTGGCAGGCTCGAACCCTGAAGCTTTCTTT. Translating it yields CASTPVAGSNPEAFF.

The chain links TRBV28 to TRBJ1-6; D not certain. Deletions cut 6 bases from V and 2 bases from J, with 5 bases between. Germline V gene lookup returns CDR1 MDHEN and CDR2 SYDVKM. The CDR3 length is 13 residues. CDR3 coding DNA: TGTGCCAGCAGCGCTACCTATAATTCACCCCTCCACTTT. The encoded protein is CASSATYNSPLHF.

The chain recombines TRBV5-4 with TRBJ2-5; 10 positions match TRBD2. Germline V CDR1 and CDR2: SGHNT, YYREEE (reference sequence). The CDR3 is made up of 18 amino acids. J was trimmed by 0 bases and V by 2 bases; bases with no gene match: 10. The CDR3 loop reads CASSFLLAGRTHQETQYF. The CDR3 bases are TGTGCCAGCAGCTTTTTACTAGCGGGGAGGACCCACCAAGAGACCCAGTACTTC.

A few counts support this clone. The chain is built from TRBV7-8 and TRBJ1-5; D possibly corresponds to TRBD1 (5 bases). This CDR3 has 12 residues. Germline CDR1 reads SGHVS; CDR2 reads FQNEAQ. Trimming left V 7 bases short and J 7 bases short, with 11 bases between. The CDR3, as DNA: TGTGCCAGCACTACAGGCCCGCAGCCCCAGCATTTT. Translation gives CASTTGPQPQHF.

V is TRBV19 and J is TRBJ1-5; D ambiguous. Germline CDR1 is LNHDA and CDR2 is SQIVND (reference sequence). The CDR3 spans 13 residues. V lost 5 bases and J 1 base, leaving 6 bases between the germline ends. The CDR3: CASSPESNQPQHF. For the CDR3, the DNA is TGTGCCAGTAGTCCGGAGAGCAATCAGCCCCAGCATTTT.

The chain recombines TRBV10-3 with TRBJ2-5; 8 bases fit TRBD1. Germline V CDR1 and CDR2: ENHRY, SYGVKD. This CDR3 comprises 13 residues. Losses at the gene ends were 10 bases for V and 5 bases for J; bases not matched to a gene: 9. The CDR3 loop is CATRRDRTETQYF. DNA for the CDR3: TGTGCCACCCGCCGGGACAGGACGGAGACCCAGTACTTC.

The chain couples TRBV5-6 to TRBJ1-3; 10 bases line up with TRBD1. Trimming took 0 bases from V and 9 from J; bases not matched to a gene: 6. The CDR3 extends over 15 amino acids. CDR1 is SGHDT, CDR2 YYEEEE, per germline. For the CDR3, the DNA is TGTGCCAGCAGCTTGGACCCGGGACAGGGGAGCACCATATATTTT. Its protein is CASSLDPGQGSTIYF.